Presented here are 18 T cell receptor beta chains from one specimen sequenced in a study of cytomegalovirus exposure and HLA in healthy donors. In the PCR, 60 Vbeta and 13 Jbeta primers were used. Produced via immunoSEQ multiplex PCR; TCRdb's table is partial and in-frame only. Here the sample spans about 120,000 clones, about 61% being singletons. Sequencing was carried out using PBMCs. These receptors were obtained from a man in his late teens or twenties in good health and CMV-seropositive.

The chain employs TRBV4-1 and TRBJ1-6, with D hard to call. The V gene's germline CDR1 is MGHRA and CDR2 YSYEKL. CDR3 length: 16 residues. Deletions cut 1 base from V and 0 bases from J, with 7 bases between. CDR3 region: CASSQVQSSYNSPLHF. The CDR3 nucleotides read TGCGCCAGCAGCCAAGTACAGAGCTCCTATAATTCACCCCTCCACTTT.

The V and J genes are TRBV30 and TRBJ1-1; D ambiguous. The CDR3 sequence is 11 residues long. Germline-derived CDR1 and CDR2 are GTSNPN and SVGIG (reference sequence). The V end lost 2 bases, the J end lost 7 bases, and 8 bases lay between the germline ends. Here the CDR3 DNA reads TGTGCCTGGAGTACAACCAGTGAAGCTTTCTTT. Translated, it gives CAWSTTSEAFF.

The V and J genes are TRBV27 and TRBJ2-5; 10 nucleotides align to TRBD1. The germline gives CDR1 MNHEY, CDR2 SMNVEV (reference sequence). After removal of 5 bases from V and 0 bases from J, the junction contained 6 bases not matched to a gene. The length of the CDR3 is 16 residues. CDR3 DNA sequence: TGTGCCAGCAGTCCAGGACAGGGGGGGTACCAAGAGACCCAGTACTTC. Translating gives CASSPGQGGYQETQYF.

The V and J genes are TRBV30 and TRBJ2-1, with TRBD1 matching over 12 bases. The CDR3 is 16 residues long. Trimming at V came to 2 bases and at J to 7 bases, leaving 9 bases not matched to a gene. CDR1 and CDR2 (germline): GTSNPN, SVGIG (reference sequence). CDR3: CAWSFEGTGGRNEQFF. The CDR3 coding sequence is TGTGCCTGGAGTTTCGAAGGGACAGGGGGCAGGAATGAGCAGTTCTTC.

This clone was detected only a few times. The gene calls are TRBV5-1 and TRBJ1-6, with TRBD1 matching over 10 bases. The junction had 3 bases not matched to a gene; V was cut back by 5 bases and J by 7 bases. In germline, CDR1 is SGHRS, CDR2 YFSETQ. The CDR3 consists of 14 residues. The CDR3 loop reads CASRDRGTNSPLHF. In DNA form, the CDR3 reads TGCGCCAGCAGGGACAGGGGGACAAATTCACCCCTCCACTTT.

V gene TRBV5-4 combines with J gene TRBJ2-7, with 8 bases aligning to TRBD2. The CDR3 contains 15 residues. Trimming removed 4 bases from V and 2 bases from J; junction bases left unmatched: 8. CDR1 SGHNT and CDR2 YYREEE come from the germline V gene (reference sequence). The CDR3 DNA reads TGTGCCAGCAGCCCAGGAGCGGGAGACACCTACGAGCAGTACGTC. Protein product: CASSPGAGDTYEQYV.

The chain is built from TRBV5-4 and TRBJ1-2; 7 bases line up with TRBD1. The CDR3 spans 15 residues. From germline, CDR1 is SGHNT and CDR2 YYREEE (reference sequence). The ends lost 3 bases at V and 7 bases at J; junction bases unmatched: 12. The CDR3 here is CASSSLEIQGFGYTF. The CDR3 nucleotides read TGTGCCAGCAGCTCCCTTGAAATACAGGGGTTTGGCTACACCTTC.

This rearrangement joins TRBV28 to TRBJ1-5; possible D gene TRBD1, 5 bases. V lost 5 bases, J lost 3 bases, and 11 bases lay in between. From germline, CDR1 is MDHEN and CDR2 SYDVKM. The length of the CDR3 is 14 residues. CDR3 amino acids: CASSPGLANQPQHF. The CDR3 DNA sequence: TGTGCCAGCAGTCCGGGACTCGCCAATCAGCCCCAGCATTTT.

The chain has TRBV7-6 and TRBJ2-1; TRBD2 agrees at 8 bases. The V segment lost 5 bases and the J segment 3 bases; nucleotides outside the gene matches: 6. The CDR3 is 15 amino acids. Germline V gene data show CDR1 as SGHVS and CDR2 as FNYEAQ. The CDR3 region is CASSTSGGGYNEQFF. The CDR3 DNA is TGTGCCAGCAGCACCTCGGGGGGGGGCTACAATGAGCAGTTCTTC.

The V gene is TRBV10-2, the J gene TRBJ2-7; D is uncertain. V was pared by 2 bases and J by 3 bases, with 5 bases between. The germline CDR1 and CDR2 sequences are WSHSY and SAAADI. CDR3 size: 12 residues. The CDR3 reads CASSETVYEQYF. CDR3 bases: TGCGCCAGCAGTGAGACAGTCTACGAGCAGTACTTC.

This clone occurred a few times. CDR3 residues: CASSLSGGGQDTQYF. CDR3 sequence (DNA): TGCGCCAGCAGCTTGTCAGGGGGAGGCCAAGATACGCAGTATTTT. This chain uses TRBV5-1 with TRBJ2-3, with a possible D match to TRBD1 (7 bases). In germline, CDR1 is SGHRS, CDR2 YFSETQ. The CDR3 totals 15 residues. V lost 1 base to trimming and J lost 5 bases, with 14 bases between them. The full variable domain, with the rest looked up from reference TRBV5-1 and TRBJ2-3, is KAGVTQTPRYLIKTRGQQVTLSCSPISGHRSVSWYQQTPGQGLQFLFEYFSETQRNKGNFPGRFSGRQFSNSRSEMNVSTLELGDSALYLCASSLSGGGQDTQYFGPGTRLTVL.

As DNA, the CDR3 is TGTGCCAGCAGCTTAGCCCTCTCCTACGAGCAGTACTTC. Residues: CASSLALSYEQYF. J is TRBJ2-7 and V is TRBV7-9; D gene unclear. The CDR3 consists of 13 residues. Trimming removed 0 bases from V and 0 bases from J, with 3 bases in between. Germline assignment: CDR1 SEHNR and CDR2 FQNEAQ (reference sequence).

The chain employs TRBV6-5 and TRBJ2-7, with a weak D call TRBD1 (5 bases). CDR3 length equals 13 residues. V lost 7 bases, J lost 1 base, and 11 bases lay in between. Germline lookup yields CDR1 MNHEY and CDR2 SVGAGI. CDR3 in amino acids: CASIGPGSYEQYF. Here the CDR3 DNA reads TGTGCCAGCATTGGACCAGGGTCCTACGAGCAGTACTTC.

The chain employs TRBV28 and TRBJ2-1; D gene ambiguous. The CDR3 spans 15 residues. V was trimmed by 2 bases and J by 5 bases, leaving 13 bases between them. Germline values: CDR1 MDHEN, CDR2 SYDVKM. The CDR3: CASSLLGSNHNEQFF. The CDR3 DNA follows: TGTGCCAGCAGTTTACTCGGGTCCAACCACAATGAGCAGTTCTTC.

The chain is built from TRBV2 and TRBJ1-4; no firm D call. CDR1 is SNHLY, CDR2 FYNNEI, per germline. This CDR3 has 13 residues. Deletions cut 6 bases from V and 1 base from J, with 6 bases between. The CDR3 nucleotides are TGTGCCAGCAGGGTCAGAACTAATGAAAAACTGTTTTTT. Translation gives CASRVRTNEKLFF.

The V and J genes are TRBV6-5 and TRBJ2-2; 10 bases align to TRBD1. The CDR3 sequence is 15 residues long. The trim removed 6 bases at V and 6 bases at J, leaving 7 bases unmatched. Germline V gives CDR1 MNHEY, CDR2 SVGAGI. Here the CDR3 DNA reads TGTGCCAGCAGCGCCGGGACAGGGGATTCCGGGGAGCTGTTTTTT. Its protein product is CASSAGTGDSGELFF.

The chain joins TRBV2 to TRBJ2-2; weak D call: TRBD2 (6 bases). There are 15 residues in the CDR3. Trimming left V 10 bases short and J 5 bases short, with 20 bases between. In germline, CDR1 is SNHLY, CDR2 FYNNEI. CDR3 DNA sequence: TGTGCCACCCGACGGTTACGGGGGAGGACCGGGGAGCTGTTTTTT. Translation gives CATRRLRGRTGELFF.

V gene TRBV5-6 combines with J gene TRBJ2-5, with 10 bases fitting TRBD2. Trimming cost V 2 bases and J 2 bases; bases outside gene matches: 3. The germline gives CDR1 SGHDT, CDR2 YYEEEE. This CDR3 has 15 amino acids. CDR3 nucleotide sequence: TGTGCCAGCAGCTTCCTTAGCGGGGGGCAAGAGACCCAGTACTTC. As protein: CASSFLSGGQETQYF.